The clone carrying this T cell receptor beta chain has a count of ten or more. Its antigen is unidentified. TCRdb re-called the 5' RACE reads through MiXCR, storing one row per CDR3 protein. In the table there are 45,000 to 55,000 distinct CDR3 sequences, 6.2% of which are singletons. The source of the sample is a study of early T cells in non-severe SARS-CoV-2 infection. Notes on the study in general: The study's VDJdb matching favored anti-spike CD8 responses and missed private and CD4 specificities.

Specimen: whole blood. This clonotype originated in an adult who was a healthcare worker with PCR-confirmed SARS-CoV-2 infection or an uninfected control (not recorded which).

The CDR3 sequence: CSASGPTGGMDEQFF. CDR3 DNA: TGCAGTGCTAGCGGGCCGACAGGGGGCATGGATGAGCAGTTCTTC. The chain couples TRBV20-1 to TRBJ2-1; TRBD1 matches at 10 bases. The length of the CDR3 is 15 residues. V shed 3 bases and J 8 bases; nucleotides not matched to a gene: 10. Germline V gene sequence: CDR1 DFQATT, CDR2 SNEGSKA (reference sequence).